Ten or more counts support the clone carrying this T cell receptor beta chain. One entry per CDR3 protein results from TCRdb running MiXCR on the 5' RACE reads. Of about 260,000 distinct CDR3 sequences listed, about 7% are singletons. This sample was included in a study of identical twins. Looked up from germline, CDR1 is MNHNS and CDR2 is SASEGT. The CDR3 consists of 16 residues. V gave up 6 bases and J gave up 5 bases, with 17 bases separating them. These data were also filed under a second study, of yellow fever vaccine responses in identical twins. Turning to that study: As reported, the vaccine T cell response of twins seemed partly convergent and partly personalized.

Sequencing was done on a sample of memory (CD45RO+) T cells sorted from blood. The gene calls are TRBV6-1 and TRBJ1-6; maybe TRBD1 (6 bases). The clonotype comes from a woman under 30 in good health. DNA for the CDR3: TGTGCCAGCAGGCCTTCAGGGGATGCGAATAATTCACCCCTCCACTTT. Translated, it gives CASRPSGDANNSPLHF.